This note documents a single TCR beta chain sequence. No cognate antigen has been identified for it. No qualities accompany the bases; no much larger clone lies one base away. These data belong to a study of shared clonotypes between healthy human individuals (dated by TCRdb to between 2020 and 2021). General notes on the study: The cohort comprised two women and a few men aged 18 to 49 years. For each donor, CD4 naive and CD4 memory were each run on three plates, CD8 naive on two plates, and CD8 memory on one plate. The study deeply sequenced blood TCR repertoires of roughly five healthy adults to estimate repertoire size and the extent of clonotype sharing between individuals. To increase sequencing depth and limit assay-specific biases, different laboratories used diverse techniques to prepare libraries and sequence TCR repertoires. Each donor's leukapheresis produced roughly between roughly 0.85 and 10 billion PBMCs. Here is what the overall study found, with its caveats: Incomplete sequencing was indicated by rarefaction of sorted-subset datasets, despite the large sequencing depth. Naive subsets generally had larger estimated clonotype richness than memory subsets. Clonotypes shared by all four sorted-subset donors showed higher generation probabilities than non-shared clonotypes. Across a handful of donors, about 4.5% of naive CD4, around 3.5% of naive CD8, approximately 2.5% of memory CD4, and approximately 0.4% of memory CD8 clonotypes were shared. Sampling was restricted to blood, and TCR repertoires in tissue are likely to differ from TCR repertoires in blood. The genetic and exposure-history diversity represented was limited by the small number of donors. Pairwise subsampling led to the expectation that sequencing depth would affect the degree of clonotype sharing among donors.

At the junction V is shortened by 2 bases and J by 4 bases, with 9 bases in between. The germline V gene supplies CDR1 MNHEY and CDR2 SVGAGI. There are 14 amino acids in the CDR3, from cysteine to phenylalanine inclusive. The DNA shown is the 42-base CDR3, in frame from base 1. The donors were healthy, HIV-negative adults with no recently reported acute infections or vaccinations. All donors were Caucasian adults living in Nashville, Tennessee, USA. Magnetic negative selection was used to enrich CD4+ T cells, after which naive cells were positively selected on CD45RA and the negative fraction became the memory subset. After blood collection by leukapheresis, PBMCs were isolated using Ficoll-Histopaque density gradient centrifugation and then cryopreserved in the vapor phase of liquid nitrogen. Purity and quantity of every magnetically sorted T cell population were checked by analytical flow cytometry. From each sorted fraction, genomic DNA was isolated and quantified by UV absorbance on a Nanodrop 2000c.

Using the deep immunoSEQ assay, multiplex PCR amplified TCR CDR3 regions from genomic DNA. Genomic DNA extracted from each cell subset was distributed evenly over all wells of several immunoSEQ 96-well plates, and each plate served as one replicate. Each replicate PCR for sorted subsets received about 200 ng genomic DNA, equal to tens of thousands of T cell genomes. Purified libraries were quantified with a Qubit 3.0 fluorometer, sized on a Bioanalyzer 2100, and re-quantified with the KAPA Library Quantification kit. Each immunoSEQ 96-well plate was sequenced on its own single-read 150-cycle Illumina NextSeq 550 flow cell. The authors' pipeline ran thus. Because the immunoSEQ output included only junctional sequences and no quality scores, the filtering could not be the same as the filtering used for full-length reads. To assign V/J genes and CDR3, sequences were annotated against IMGT germline references using PyIR, a Python wrapper for IgBLAST v1.9. Reads were removed for weak V/J assignments (E-value above 1e-6), missing CDR3, stop codons, out-of-frame junctions, or ambiguous translated residues. V3J clonotypes were defined as sequences sharing the same inferred V gene, J gene, and CDR3 amino acid sequence. The percentage overlap between two repertoires was calculated by dividing the number of shared unique clonotypes by the size of the smaller repertoire. Three approaches were used to assess repertoire richness: RTK rarefaction, the Chao1 estimator, and Recon v2.1 estimates of unobserved clonotypes. Generation probabilities for all TCRbeta clonotypes obtained by the gDNA method from a handful of donors were computed using OLGA. The immuneACCESS repertoire file appears here via TCRdb, limited to in-frame rearrangements. These files lack a portion of the clones; in checked studies, under half of the deficit traces to unresolved V genes, and the cause of the others is not known. That table is the source of V, J and clone size, and D and trimming were worked out from the DNA. The sample yields 1,500,000 or so clones; approximately 98.5% were counted once. 0.36% of the sample goes to the ten largest clones.

The chain is made from TRBV6-5 and TRBJ2-1; no D gene can be assigned with confidence. The TCR originated in a young man in good health. The material sequenced was naive CD4+ T cells sorted from blood. Interpreted using the paper, the cell subset or site label stands for: CD45RA+ positively selected. The nucleotides read TGTGCCAGCAGTTACACCCTAGTATACAATGAGCAGTTCTTC. The resulting protein is CASSYTLVYNEQFF.